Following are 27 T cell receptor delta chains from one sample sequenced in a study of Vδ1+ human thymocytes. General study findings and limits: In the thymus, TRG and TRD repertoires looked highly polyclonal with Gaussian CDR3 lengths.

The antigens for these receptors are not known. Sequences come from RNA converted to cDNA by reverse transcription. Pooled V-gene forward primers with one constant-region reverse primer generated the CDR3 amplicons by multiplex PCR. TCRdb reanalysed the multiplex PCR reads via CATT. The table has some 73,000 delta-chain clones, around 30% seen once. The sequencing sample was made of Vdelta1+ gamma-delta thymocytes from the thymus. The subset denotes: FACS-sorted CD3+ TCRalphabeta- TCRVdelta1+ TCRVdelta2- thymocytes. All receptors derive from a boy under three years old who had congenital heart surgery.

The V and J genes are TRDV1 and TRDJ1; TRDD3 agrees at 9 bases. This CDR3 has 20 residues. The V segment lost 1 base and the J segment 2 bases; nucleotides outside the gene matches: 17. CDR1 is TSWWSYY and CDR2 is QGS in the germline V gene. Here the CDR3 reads CALGEPPPWGMGVLTDKLIF. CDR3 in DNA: TGTGCTCTTGGGGAACCTCCCCCCTGGGGGATGGGGGTTCTGACCGATAAACTCATCTTT.

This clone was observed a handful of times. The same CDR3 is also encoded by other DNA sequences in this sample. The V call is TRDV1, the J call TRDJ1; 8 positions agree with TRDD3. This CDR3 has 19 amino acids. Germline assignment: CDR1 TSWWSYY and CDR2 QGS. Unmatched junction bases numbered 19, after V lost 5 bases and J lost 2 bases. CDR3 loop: CALGPRVGGISPGTDKLIF. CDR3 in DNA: TGTGCTCTTGGGCCCCGCGTCGGGGGGATATCCCCGGGGACCGATAAACTCATCTTT.

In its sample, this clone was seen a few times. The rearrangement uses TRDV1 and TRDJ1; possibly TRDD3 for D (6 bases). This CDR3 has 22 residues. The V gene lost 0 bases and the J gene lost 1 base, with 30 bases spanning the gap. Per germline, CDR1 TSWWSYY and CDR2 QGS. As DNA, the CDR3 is TGTGCTCTTGGGGAACTAGTGTCTAAAGAAGGGGATGTAACGCAGGTCACCGATAAACTCATCTTT. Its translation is CALGELVSKEGDVTQVTDKLIF.

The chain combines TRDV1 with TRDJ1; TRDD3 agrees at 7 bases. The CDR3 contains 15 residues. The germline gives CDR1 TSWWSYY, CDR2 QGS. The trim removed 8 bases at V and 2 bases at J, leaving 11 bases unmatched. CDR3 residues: CALNTWGRGTDKLIF. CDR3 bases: TGTGCTCTTAACACGTGGGGGAGGGGGACCGATAAACTCATCTTT.

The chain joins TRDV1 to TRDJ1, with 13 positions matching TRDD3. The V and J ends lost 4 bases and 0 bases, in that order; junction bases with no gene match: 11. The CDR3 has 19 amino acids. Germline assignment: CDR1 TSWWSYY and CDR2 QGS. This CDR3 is CALGVPFDWGIRYTDKLIF. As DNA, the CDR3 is TGTGCTCTTGGGGTCCCCTTTGACTGGGGGATACGATACACCGATAAACTCATCTTT.

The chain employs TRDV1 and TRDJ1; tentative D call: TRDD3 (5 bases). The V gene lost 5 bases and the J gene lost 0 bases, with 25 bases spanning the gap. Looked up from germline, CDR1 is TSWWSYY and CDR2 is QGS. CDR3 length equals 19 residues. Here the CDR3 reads CALGPLPLPAGRHTDKLIF. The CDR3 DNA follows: TGTGCTCTTGGGCCACTCCCACTACCCGCTGGGCGCCACACCGATAAACTCATCTTT.

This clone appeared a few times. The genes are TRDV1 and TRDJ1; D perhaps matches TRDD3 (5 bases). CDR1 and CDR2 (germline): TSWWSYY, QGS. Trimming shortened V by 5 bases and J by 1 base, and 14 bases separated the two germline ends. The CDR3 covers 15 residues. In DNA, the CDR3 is TGTGCTCTTGGGAAGCCGGGGGGCTTCACCGATAAACTCATCTTT. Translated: CALGKPGGFTDKLIF.

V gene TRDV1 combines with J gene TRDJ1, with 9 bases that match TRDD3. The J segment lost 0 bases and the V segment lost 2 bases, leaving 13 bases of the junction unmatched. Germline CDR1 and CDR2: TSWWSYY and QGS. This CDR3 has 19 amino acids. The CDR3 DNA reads TGTGCTCTTGGGGAATCGGGGTGTACTGGGGGAAACGACACCGATAAACTCATCTTT. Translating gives CALGESGCTGGNDTDKLIF.

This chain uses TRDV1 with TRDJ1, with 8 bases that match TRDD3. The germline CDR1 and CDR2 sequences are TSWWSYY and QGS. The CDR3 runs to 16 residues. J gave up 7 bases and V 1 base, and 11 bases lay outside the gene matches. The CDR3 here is CALGERLLGDRGKLIF. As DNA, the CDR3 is TGTGCTCTTGGGGAACGGCTGCTGGGGGACCGCGGTAAACTCATCTTT.

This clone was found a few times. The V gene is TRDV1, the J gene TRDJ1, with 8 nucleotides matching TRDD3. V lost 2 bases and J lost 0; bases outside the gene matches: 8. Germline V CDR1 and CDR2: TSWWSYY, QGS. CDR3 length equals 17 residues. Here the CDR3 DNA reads TGTGCTCTTGGGGAAAACCGGGGATACTCTTACACCGATAAACTCATCTTT. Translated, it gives CALGENRGYSYTDKLIF.

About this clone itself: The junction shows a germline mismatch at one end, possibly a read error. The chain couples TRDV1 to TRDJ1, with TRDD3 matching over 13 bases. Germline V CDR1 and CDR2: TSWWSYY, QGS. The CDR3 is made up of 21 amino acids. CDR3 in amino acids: CALGGFLKLLGDTQYTDKPIF. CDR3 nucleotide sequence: TGTGCTCTTGGGGGTTTCCTAAAGTTACTGGGGGATACGCAGTACACCGATAAACCCATCTTT.

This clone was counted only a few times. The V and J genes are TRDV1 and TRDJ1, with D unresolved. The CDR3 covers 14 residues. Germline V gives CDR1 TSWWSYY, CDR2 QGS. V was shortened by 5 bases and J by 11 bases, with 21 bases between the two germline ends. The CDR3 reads CALGFYGSTKRLIF. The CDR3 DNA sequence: TGTGCTCTTGGGTTCTACGGATCCACGAAAAGGCTCATCTTT.

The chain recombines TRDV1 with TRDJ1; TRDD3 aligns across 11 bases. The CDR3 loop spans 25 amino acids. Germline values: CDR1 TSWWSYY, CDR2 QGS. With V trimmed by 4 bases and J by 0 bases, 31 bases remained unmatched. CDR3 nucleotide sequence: TGTGCTCTTGGGGCCCCACCTCCTTCCCTCTGGGGGATACTTAAGGGGTGGGGGTACACCGATAAACTCATCTTT. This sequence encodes CALGAPPPSLWGILKGWGYTDKLIF.

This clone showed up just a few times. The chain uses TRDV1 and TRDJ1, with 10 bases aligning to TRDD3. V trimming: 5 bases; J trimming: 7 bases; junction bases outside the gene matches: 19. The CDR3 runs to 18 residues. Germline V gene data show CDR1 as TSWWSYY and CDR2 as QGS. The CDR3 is CALGTRPSSSTGGSKLIF. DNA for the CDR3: TGTGCTCTTGGGACAAGGCCTTCCTCCTCGACTGGGGGATCTAAACTCATCTTT.

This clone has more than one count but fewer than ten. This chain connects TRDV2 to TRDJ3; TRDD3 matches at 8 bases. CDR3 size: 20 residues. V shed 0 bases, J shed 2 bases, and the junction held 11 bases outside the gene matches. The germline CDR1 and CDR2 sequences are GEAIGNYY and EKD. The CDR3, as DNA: TGTGCCTGTGACACCGGTCTCTGGGGATACTCCCCCTGGGACACCCGACAGATGTTTTTC. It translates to CACDTGLWGYSPWDTRQMFF.

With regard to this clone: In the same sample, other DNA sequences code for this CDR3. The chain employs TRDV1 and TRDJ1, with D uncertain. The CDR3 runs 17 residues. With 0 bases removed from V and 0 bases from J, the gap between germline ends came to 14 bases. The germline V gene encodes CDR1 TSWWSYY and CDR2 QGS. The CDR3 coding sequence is TGTGCTCTTGGGGAACTACGCCCCCCATTATACACCGATAAACTCATCTTT. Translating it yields CALGELRPPLYTDKLIF.

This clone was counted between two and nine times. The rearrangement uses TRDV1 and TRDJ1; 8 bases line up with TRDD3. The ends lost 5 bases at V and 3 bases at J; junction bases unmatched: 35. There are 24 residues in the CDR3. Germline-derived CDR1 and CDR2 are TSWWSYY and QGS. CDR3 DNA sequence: TGTGCTCTTGGGATCTCCCTCTTCCCGTCGTGGGGTCACACCGGGGGATATCAAGCCGATAAACTCATCTTT. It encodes CALGISLFPSWGHTGGYQADKLIF.

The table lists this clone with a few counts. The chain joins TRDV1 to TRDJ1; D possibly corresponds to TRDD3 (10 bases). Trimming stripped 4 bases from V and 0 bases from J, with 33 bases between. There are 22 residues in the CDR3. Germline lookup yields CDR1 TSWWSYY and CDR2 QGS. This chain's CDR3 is CALGGPFLQPYWGMAYTDKLIF. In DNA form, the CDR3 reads TGTGCTCTTGGGGGACCCTTCCTACAGCCGTACTGGGGGATGGCGTACACCGATAAACTCATCTTT.

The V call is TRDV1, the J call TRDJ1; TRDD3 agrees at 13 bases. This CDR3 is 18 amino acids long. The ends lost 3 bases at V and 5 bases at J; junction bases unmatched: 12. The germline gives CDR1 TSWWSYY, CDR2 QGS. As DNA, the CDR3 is TGTGCTCTTGGGGACCATATTACTGGGGGATACGTTTTAGATAAACTCATCTTT. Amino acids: CALGDHITGGYVLDKLIF.

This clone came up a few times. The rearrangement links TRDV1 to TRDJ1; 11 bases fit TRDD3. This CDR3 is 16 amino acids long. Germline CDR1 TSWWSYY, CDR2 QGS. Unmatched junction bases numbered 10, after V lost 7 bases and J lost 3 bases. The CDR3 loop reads CALVFPWGILSDKLIF. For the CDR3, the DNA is TGTGCTCTTGTTTTTCCCTGGGGGATACTTTCCGATAAACTCATCTTT.

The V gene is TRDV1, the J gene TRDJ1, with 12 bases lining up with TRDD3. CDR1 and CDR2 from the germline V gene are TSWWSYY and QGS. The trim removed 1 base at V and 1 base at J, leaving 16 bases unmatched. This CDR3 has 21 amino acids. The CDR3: CALGEPGLSYWGILGTDKLIF. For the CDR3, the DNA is TGTGCTCTTGGGGAACCAGGGCTTTCCTACTGGGGGATACTCGGCACCGATAAACTCATCTTT.

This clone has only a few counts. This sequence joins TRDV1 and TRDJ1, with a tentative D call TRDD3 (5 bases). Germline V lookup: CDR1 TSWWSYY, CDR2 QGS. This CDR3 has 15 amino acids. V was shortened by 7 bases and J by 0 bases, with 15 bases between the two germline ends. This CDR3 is CALALRRGHTDKLIF. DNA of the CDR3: TGTGCTCTTGCTCTACGACGGGGACACACCGATAAACTCATCTTT.

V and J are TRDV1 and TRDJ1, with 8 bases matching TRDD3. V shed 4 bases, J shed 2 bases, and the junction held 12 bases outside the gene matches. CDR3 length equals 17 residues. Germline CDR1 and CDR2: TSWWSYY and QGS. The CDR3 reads CALGVPSLVGDTDKLIF. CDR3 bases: TGTGCTCTTGGGGTCCCCAGTCTAGTGGGGGATACCGATAAACTCATCTTT.

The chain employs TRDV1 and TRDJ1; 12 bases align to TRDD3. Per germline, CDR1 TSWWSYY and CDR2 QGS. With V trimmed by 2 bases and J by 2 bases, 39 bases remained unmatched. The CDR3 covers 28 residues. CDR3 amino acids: CALGELVVRPRDKIPLVLGDTWTDKLIF. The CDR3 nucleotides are TGTGCTCTTGGGGAATTGGTGGTGAGGCCCCGTGACAAAATTCCCCTAGTACTGGGGGATACTTGGACCGATAAACTCATCTTT.

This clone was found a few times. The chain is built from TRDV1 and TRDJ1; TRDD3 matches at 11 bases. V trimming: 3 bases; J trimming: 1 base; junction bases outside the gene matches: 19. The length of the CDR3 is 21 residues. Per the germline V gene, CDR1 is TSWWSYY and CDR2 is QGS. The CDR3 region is CALGDAFLFSTWGIPTDKLIF. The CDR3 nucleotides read TGTGCTCTTGGGGATGCCTTCCTGTTTTCTACCTGGGGGATACCCACCGATAAACTCATCTTT.

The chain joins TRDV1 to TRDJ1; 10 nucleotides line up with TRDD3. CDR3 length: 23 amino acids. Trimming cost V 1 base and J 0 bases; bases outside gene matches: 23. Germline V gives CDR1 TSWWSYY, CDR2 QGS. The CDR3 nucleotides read TGTGCTCTTGGGGAACAGGCCCTTGGCCGGGGGATACGCACACCTGAGTACACCGATAAACTCATCTTT. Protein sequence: CALGEQALGRGIRTPEYTDKLIF.

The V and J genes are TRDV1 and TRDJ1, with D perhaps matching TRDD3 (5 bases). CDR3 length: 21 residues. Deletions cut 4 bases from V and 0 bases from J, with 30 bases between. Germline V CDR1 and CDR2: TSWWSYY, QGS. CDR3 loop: CALGAQGLDRYWYKYTDKLIF. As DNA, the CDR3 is TGTGCTCTTGGGGCCCAGGGCCTAGACCGCTACTGGTACAAGTACACCGATAAACTCATCTTT.